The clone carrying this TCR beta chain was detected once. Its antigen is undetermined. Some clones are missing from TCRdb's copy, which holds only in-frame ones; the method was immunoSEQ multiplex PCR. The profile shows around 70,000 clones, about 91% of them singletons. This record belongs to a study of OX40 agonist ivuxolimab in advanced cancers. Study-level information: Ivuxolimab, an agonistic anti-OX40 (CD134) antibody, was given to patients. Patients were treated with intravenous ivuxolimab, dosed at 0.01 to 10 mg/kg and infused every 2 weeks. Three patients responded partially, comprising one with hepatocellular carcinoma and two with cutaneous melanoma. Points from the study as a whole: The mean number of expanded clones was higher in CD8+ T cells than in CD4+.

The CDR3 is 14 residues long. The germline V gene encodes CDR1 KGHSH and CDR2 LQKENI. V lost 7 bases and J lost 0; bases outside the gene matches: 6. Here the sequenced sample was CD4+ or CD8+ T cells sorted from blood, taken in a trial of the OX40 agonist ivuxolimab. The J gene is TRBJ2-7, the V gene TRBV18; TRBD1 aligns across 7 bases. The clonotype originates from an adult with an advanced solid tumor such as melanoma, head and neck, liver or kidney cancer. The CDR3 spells CASWTGLSSYEQYF. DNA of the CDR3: TGTGCCAGCTGGACAGGCCTTAGCTCCTACGAGCAGTACTTC.